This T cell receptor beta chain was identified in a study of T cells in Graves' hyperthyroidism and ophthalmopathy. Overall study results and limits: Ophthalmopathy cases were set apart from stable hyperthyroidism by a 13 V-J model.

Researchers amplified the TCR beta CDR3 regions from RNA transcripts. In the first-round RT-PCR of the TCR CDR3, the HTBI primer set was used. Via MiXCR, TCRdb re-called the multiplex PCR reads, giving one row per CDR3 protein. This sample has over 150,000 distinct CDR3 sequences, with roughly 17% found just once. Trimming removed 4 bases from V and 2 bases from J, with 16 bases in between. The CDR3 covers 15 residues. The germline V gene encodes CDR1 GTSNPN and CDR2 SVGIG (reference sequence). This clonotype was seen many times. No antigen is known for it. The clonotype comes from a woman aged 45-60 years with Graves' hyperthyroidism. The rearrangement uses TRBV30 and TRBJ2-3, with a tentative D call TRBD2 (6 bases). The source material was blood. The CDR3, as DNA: TGTGCCTGGACGGTAGCTAGCGTCTACACAGATACGCAGTATTTT. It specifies CAWTVASVYTDTQYF. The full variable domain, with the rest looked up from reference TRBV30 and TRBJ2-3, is SQTIHQWPATLVQPVGSPLSLECTVEGTSNPNLYWYRQAAGRGLQLLFYSVGIGQISSEVPQNLSASRPQDRQFILSSKKLLLSDSGFYLCAWTVASVYTDTQYFGPGTRLTVL.